Below are 29 T cell receptor beta chains sequenced from a single sample in a study of blood T cell repertoires in COVID-19. Clones were sequenced by immunoSEQ multiplex PCR, and TCRdb holds only the in-frame ones, with some missing. The table shows under 200,000 clones, with roughly four fifths occurring only once. Material: peripheral blood. Every receptor here comes from a woman aged 40 to 50 with acute or convalescent COVID-19.

The J gene is TRBJ1-3, the V gene TRBV6-5, with D unclear. Germline V gives CDR1 MNHEY, CDR2 SVGAGI. V was shortened by 7 bases and J by 3 bases, with 10 bases between the two germline ends. The CDR3 contains 13 residues. DNA of the CDR3: TGTGCCAGCACCCAACGGGGTGGAAACACCATATATTTT. It is translated as CASTQRGGNTIYF.

This clone was recorded once. The CDR3 DNA reads TGCGCCAGCAGACTAGAGACAACCTTCTATGGCTACACCTTC. Protein product: CASRLETTFYGYTF. This chain joins TRBV5-1 and TRBJ1-2; D is unclear. The V end was cut by 5 bases, the J end by 4 bases, with 15 bases between. The V gene's germline CDR1 is SGHRS and CDR2 YFSETQ. The CDR3 is 14 amino acids.

The V call is TRBV5-4, the J call TRBJ2-5; D not resolved. Trimming left V 4 bases short and J 2 bases short, with 9 bases between. Germline V gene lookup returns CDR1 SGHNT and CDR2 YYREEE (reference sequence). The length of the CDR3 is 13 residues. The chain's CDR3 is CASSPTEQETQYF. DNA for the CDR3: TGTGCCAGCAGCCCAACAGAGCAAGAGACCCAGTACTTC. Using reference TRBV5-4 and TRBJ2-5 for the parts outside the CDR3, the full variable domain is ETGVTQSPTHLIKTRGQQVTLRCSSQSGHNTVSWYQQALGQGPQFIFQYYREEENGRGNFPPRFSGLQFPNYSSELNVNALELDDSALYLCASSPTEQETQYFGPGTRLLVL.

This clone has more than one count but fewer than ten. This chain connects TRBV28 to TRBJ1-2, with D unclear. The ends were cut back, 6 bases at V and 5 bases at J, with 13 bases in the middle. The CDR3 totals 13 residues. CDR1 and CDR2 from the germline V gene are MDHEN and SYDVKM. CDR3 amino acids: CASRESGRYGYTF. DNA for the CDR3: TGTGCCAGCAGGGAATCAGGAAGATATGGCTACACCTTC.

This clone turned up a few times. The junction does not match germline at one end; this may be a read error. The CDR3 reads CSAEDRTAMWDQPQHF. The CDR3 DNA reads TGCAGCGCTGAAGACAGGACAGCTATGTGGGATCAGCCCCAGCATTTT. The V call is TRBV29-1, the J call TRBJ1-5, with D tentatively TRBD1 (6 bases). The CDR3 runs to 16 residues. Germline CDR1 reads SQVTM; CDR2 reads ANQGSEA.

CDR3 DNA: TGTGCCAGCAGCTTTGCAGTCTCCTACAATGAGCAGTTCTTC. Translating it yields CASSFAVSYNEQFF. The chain has TRBV5-6 and TRBJ2-1, with D uncertain. The CDR3 runs to 14 residues. V gave up 2 bases and J gave up 0 bases, with 6 bases separating them. The germline CDR1 and CDR2 sequences are SGHDT and YYEEEE.

V gene TRBV2 combines with J gene TRBJ1-5, with D maybe TRBD1 (6 bases). The V end lost 8 bases, the J end lost 4 bases, and 15 bases lay between the germline ends. Germline CDR1 reads SNHLY; CDR2 reads FYNNEI. This CDR3 has 14 residues. Here the CDR3 DNA reads TGTGCCAGCGAAGCGGGGGGCGAGAATCAGCCCCAGCATTTT. Protein sequence: CASEAGGENQPQHF.

This chain connects TRBV18 to TRBJ1-4, with 8 bases lining up with TRBD1. The trim removed 3 bases at V and 6 bases at J, leaving 9 bases unmatched. The CDR3 totals 16 residues. Germline CDR1 and CDR2: KGHSH and LQKENI. The CDR3 nucleotides read TGTGCCAGCTCACCGGGACAGGACTTACCTCATGAAAAACTGTTTTTT. It yields the protein CASSPGQDLPHEKLFF. The whole variable domain, remainder taken from reference TRBV18 and TRBJ1-4, is NAGVMQNPRHLVRRRGQEARLRCSPMKGHSHVYWYRQLPEEGLKFMVYLQKENIIDESGMPKERFSAEFPKEGPSILRIQQVVRGDSAAYFCASSPGQDLPHEKLFFGSGTQLSVL.

This chain uses TRBV6-5 with TRBJ2-7, with 10 bases fitting TRBD1. Looked up from germline, CDR1 is MNHEY and CDR2 is SVGAGI. V lost 6 bases and J lost 5; bases outside the gene matches: 10. The CDR3 runs 15 residues. CDR3 in amino acids: CASSPGTGERDEQYF. The CDR3 DNA is TGTGCCAGCAGCCCGGGGACAGGGGAAAGGGACGAGCAGTACTTC.

This chain uses TRBV15 with TRBJ1-5; D gene unclear. The CDR3 length is 17 residues. The germline gives CDR1 LNHNV, CDR2 YYDKDF (reference sequence). Trimming cost V 0 bases and J 0 bases, with 12 bases left between them. This chain's CDR3 is CATSRDPYGRSNQPQHF. CDR3 sequence (DNA): TGTGCCACCAGCAGAGATCCCTACGGTCGTAGCAATCAGCCCCAGCATTTT.

The chain is built from TRBV4-1 and TRBJ2-1; TRBD1 aligns across 7 bases. The CDR3 loop spans 16 amino acids. Germline values: CDR1 MGHRA, CDR2 YSYEKL. V lost 1 base and J lost 5; bases outside the gene matches: 8. CDR3 in DNA: TGCGCCAGCAGCCAAGGGACAGGATTAAGGAACAATGAGCAGTTCTTC. The encoded protein is CASSQGTGLRNNEQFF.

V is TRBV6-4 and J is TRBJ1-2; D not resolved. Germline V gene data show CDR1 as MRHNA and CDR2 as SNTAGT. The germline V and J ends were trimmed by 6 bases and 9 bases, with 17 bases remaining between them. The CDR3 has 13 amino acids. Written as DNA, the CDR3 is TGTGCCAGCAGCAGGCCCCCAGACGGAAGCTACACCTTC. The encoded protein is CASSRPPDGSYTF.

The chain employs TRBV5-4 and TRBJ1-4; 9 bases line up with TRBD1. The V and J ends lost 3 bases and 7 bases, in that order; junction bases with no gene match: 4. The germline V gene encodes CDR1 SGHNT and CDR2 YYREEE (reference sequence). The CDR3 spans 14 residues. DNA for the CDR3: TGTGCCAGCAGCTCCGGGACAGGGATTGAAAAACTGTTTTTT. Translation gives CASSSGTGIEKLFF. Combining the CDR3 with reference TRBV5-4 and TRBJ1-4 gives the whole variable domain ETGVTQSPTHLIKTRGQQVTLRCSSQSGHNTVSWYQQALGQGPQFIFQYYREEENGRGNFPPRFSGLQFPNYSSELNVNALELDDSALYLCASSSGTGIEKLFFGSGTQLSVL.

The V gene is TRBV10-3, the J gene TRBJ2-3; D gene unclear. Germline loops: CDR1 ENHRY, CDR2 SYGVKD. The CDR3 is 14 residues long. V shed 6 bases and J shed 0 bases, with 10 bases lying between them. Here the CDR3 reads CAIRKSESTDTQYF. CDR3 coding DNA: TGTGCCATCAGAAAGAGCGAAAGCACAGATACGCAGTATTTT.

The chain joins TRBV11-2 to TRBJ2-7, with TRBD2 matching 8 bases. The CDR3 totals 15 residues. Trimming at V came to 1 base and at J to 2 bases, leaving 4 bases not matched to a gene. Germline V gives CDR1 SGHAT, CDR2 FQNNGV. The chain's CDR3 is CASSLGTGGTYEQYF. The DNA for the CDR3 is TGTGCCAGCAGCTTAGGGACGGGGGGGACCTACGAGCAGTACTTC.

The chain carries TRBV3-1 (or the pseudogene TRBV3-2) and TRBJ2-5; 12 bases line up with TRBD2. V trimming: 5 bases; J trimming: 1 base; junction bases outside the gene matches: 8. Germline values: CDR1 LGHDT, CDR2 YNNKEL (reference sequence). The CDR3 loop spans 17 amino acids. The CDR3 region is CASSSQTSGGFQETQYF. The CDR3 nucleotides read TGTGCCAGCAGCTCCCAGACTAGCGGGGGTTTCCAAGAGACCCAGTACTTC.

This sequence joins TRBV3-1 (or the pseudogene TRBV3-2) and TRBJ1-1; possibly TRBD1 for D (6 bases). Germline CDR1 is LGHDT and CDR2 is YNNKEL (reference sequence). Trimming took 7 bases from V and 1 from J, leaving 13 bases between them. The CDR3 has 14 amino acids. In DNA, the CDR3 is TGTGCCAGCACACCGACAGGCCAGAACACTGAAGCTTTCTTT. Amino acids: CASTPTGQNTEAFF.

The rearrangement uses TRBV6-1 and TRBJ1-5, with D unclear. The CDR3 runs 13 residues. V was cut by 3 bases and J by 3 bases, with 6 bases left in between. Germline-derived CDR1 and CDR2 are MNHNS and SASEGT. The CDR3 loop reads CASSEWLNQPQHF. The CDR3 DNA is TGTGCCAGCAGTGAGTGGCTCAATCAGCCCCAGCATTTT.

This clone has just a few counts. The chain couples TRBV3-1 (or the pseudogene TRBV3-2) to TRBJ2-5, with 9 bases identical to TRBD2. CDR3 length equals 15 residues. Germline CDR1 is LGHDT and CDR2 is YNNKEL (reference sequence). Trimming removed 6 bases from V and 7 bases from J; junction bases left unmatched: 12. CDR3 protein: CASRHRTSVSVTQYF. The CDR3 nucleotides are TGTGCCAGCAGGCACCGGACTAGCGTCTCAGTGACCCAGTACTTC.

The chain links TRBV2 to TRBJ1-4; TRBD1 agrees at 7 bases. The CDR3 is made up of 13 amino acids. Germline V gives CDR1 SNHLY, CDR2 FYNNEI. V was clipped by 3 bases and J by 7 bases; unmatched bases: 2. CDR3 amino acids: CASSENRGEKLFF. As DNA, the CDR3 is TGTGCCAGCAGTGAGAACAGGGGTGAAAAACTGTTTTTT. Combining the CDR3 with reference TRBV2 and TRBJ1-4 gives the whole variable domain EPEVTQTPSHQVTQMGQEVILRCVPISNHLYFYWYRQILGQKVEFLVSFYNNEISEKSEIFDDQFSVERPDGSNFTLKIRSTKLEDSAMYFCASSENRGEKLFFGSGTQLSVL.

The chain is built from TRBV19 and TRBJ2-7, with D possibly matching TRBD2 (6 bases). Trimming removed 3 bases from V and 5 bases from J, with 17 bases in between. The V gene's germline CDR1 is LNHDA and CDR2 SQIVND (reference sequence). This CDR3 spans 15 amino acids. The CDR3 is CASSMARDFFDEQYF. For the CDR3, the DNA is TGTGCCAGTAGTATGGCGAGGGACTTCTTCGACGAGCAGTACTTC.

This clone has a single count. The chain has TRBV6-1 and TRBJ2-3; TRBD2 is a possible D gene (6 bases). The CDR3 consists of 15 residues. Trimming stripped 2 bases from V and 2 bases from J, with 11 bases between. Germline V gene data show CDR1 as MNHNS and CDR2 as SASEGT. The DNA for the CDR3 is TGTGCCAGCAGTGAACCCGGCGGGATCACAGATACGCAGTATTTT. Its protein product is CASSEPGGITDTQYF.

The genes are TRBV28 and TRBJ2-7; TRBD1 matches 9 bases. V lost 1 base and J lost 1; bases outside the gene matches: 11. CDR3 size: 18 residues. Germline V CDR1 and CDR2: MDHEN, SYDVKM. The CDR3 sequence: CASSLFFSSGQGSYEQYF. The CDR3 DNA reads as TGTGCCAGCAGTTTATTTTTTTCGTCGGGACAGGGATCCTACGAGCAGTACTTC.

CDR3 residues: CASSLSLGARPTYNEQFF. The CDR3 DNA is TGTGCCAGCAGTTTATCGTTGGGGGCCAGGCCCACCTACAATGAGCAGTTCTTC. The J gene is TRBJ2-1, the V gene TRBV27; possible D gene TRBD1, 6 bases. V was trimmed by 0 bases and J by 2 bases, leaving 17 bases between them. Germline V gene data show CDR1 as MNHEY and CDR2 as SMNVEV (reference sequence). The CDR3 is 18 amino acids.

The J gene is TRBJ2-1, the V gene TRBV9; D unclear. The V end was cut by 1 base, the J end by 3 bases, with 11 bases between. The CDR3 is 15 amino acids. Germline V gene sequence: CDR1 SGDLS, CDR2 YYNGEE. The CDR3 reads CASSVSLGGYNEQFF. The CDR3 DNA follows: TGTGCCAGCAGCGTAAGCCTCGGCGGCTACAATGAGCAGTTCTTC.

This clone was recorded a few times. The V and J genes are TRBV5-6 and TRBJ1-1; no clear D gene. The CDR3 is 15 amino acids. CDR1 SGHDT and CDR2 YYEEEE come from the germline V gene. Trimming took off 2 bases at V and 4 bases at J, with 15 bases between the two ends. The CDR3 region is CASSLYTAVGTEAFF. The CDR3 nucleotides read TGTGCCAGCAGCTTATATACAGCCGTCGGCACTGAAGCTTTCTTT.

The chain employs TRBV29-1 and TRBJ2-7; 10 bases agree with TRBD1. The CDR3 consists of 14 residues. In germline, CDR1 is SQVTM, CDR2 ANQGSEA. Trimming at V came to 3 bases and at J to 2 bases, leaving 4 bases not matched to a gene. The CDR3 loop is CSVDGGQGAYEQYF. Written as DNA, the CDR3 is TGCAGCGTTGACGGCGGACAGGGGGCCTACGAGCAGTACTTC.

The J gene is TRBJ1-5, the V gene TRBV28, with TRBD1 matching 7 bases. V shed 7 bases, J shed 3 bases, and the junction held 6 bases outside the gene matches. This CDR3 is built from 14 residues. CDR1 and CDR2 from the germline V gene are MDHEN and SYDVKM. The CDR3 here is CASTWGQPNQPQHF. The CDR3 DNA sequence: TGTGCCAGCACCTGGGGACAGCCCAATCAGCCCCAGCATTTT.

The chain carries TRBV5-1 and TRBJ2-2, with no clear D. The germline V and J ends were trimmed by 0 bases and 5 bases, with 8 bases remaining between them. The CDR3 runs 14 residues. Germline CDR1 reads SGHRS; CDR2 reads YFSETQ. CDR3 sequence reads: CASSLGARTGELFF. The CDR3 region has the DNA TGCGCCAGCAGCTTGGGGGCCAGAACCGGGGAGCTGTTTTTT.